A selection of T cell receptor beta chains follows, all from one sample in a study of T cell repertoires in ileal Crohn's disease. Sequenced by immunoSEQ multiplex PCR; TCRdb stores in-frame clones only, minus some. The profile covers 2,000 or so clones, with roughly 74% appearing a single time and roughly 14% taken by the ten largest. Sequencing used CD8+ T cells from ileum. All receptors come from an adult with Crohn's disease. Some clones in this sample may be carry-over from other donors' samples. Both conserved end residues are part of each CDR3. The D gene is left open where the match is weak. Not all rows give a size; the values are once, few, many and, for expanded clones, a class.

>NA|TRBV6-6|TRBD1|TRBJ2-7
TGTGCCAGCAGTTACTACCCGGACAGGGGAGACGAGCAGTACTTC
CASSYYPDRGDEQYF
>NA|TRBV11-1|TRBD2|TRBJ2-7
TGTGCCAGCAGCTCGTTACTAGCGGGAGCCCACGAGCAGTACTTC
CASSSLLAGAHEQYF
>NA|TRBV9|NA|TRBJ1-6
TGTGCCAGCAGCCCACCGGGGGTTCCAGAGTCACCCCTCCACTTT
CASSPPGVPESPLHF
>medium-sized|TRBV29-1|NA|TRBJ1-4
TGCAGCGTTGGCACGGCAGGGACTAATGAAAAACTGTTTTTT
CSVGTAGTNEKLFF
>NA|TRBV7-2|TRBD2|TRBJ2-7
TGTGCCAGCAGCACTAGCGGGGGATCCTACGAGCAGTACTTC
CASSTSGGSYEQYF
>NA|TRBV4-3|TRBD1|TRBJ2-7
TGCGCCAGCAGCCAGGGTCGATCGGGACAGGTCTACGAGCAGTACTTC
CASSQGRSGQVYEQYF
>NA|TRBV6-6|NA|TRBJ1-4
TGTGCCAGCAGCCCACTGCTCTCGGGGGGCGATGAAAAACTGTTTTTT
CASSPLLSGGDEKLFF
>NA|TRBV27|NA|TRBJ2-1
TGTGCCAGCGGAGTGCCCTACAATGAGCAGTTCTTC
CASGVPYNEQFF
>NA|TRBV14|NA|TRBJ2-5
TGTGCCAGCAGCCAAGGAACCGGGACTCTGGACCGGACCCAGTACTTC
CASSQGTGTLDRTQYF
>NA|TRBV2|NA|TRBJ2-7
TGTGCCAGCAGTTCGAAGTGGGCAGGGGCAAACTACGAGCAGTACTTC
CASSSKWAGANYEQYF
>NA|TRBV7-8|NA|TRBJ2-5
TGTGCCAGCAGCTCAGGGTTCGGGGAGACCCAGTACTTC
CASSSGFGETQYF
>NA|TRBV29-1|NA|TRBJ2-1
TGCAGCTACGTTGAAATATCCAAGGCGGGCTACAATGAGCAGTTCTTC
CSYVEISKAGYNEQFF
>few|TRBV4-1|TRBD1|TRBJ1-5
TGCGCCAGCAGCCGAGCGGCCTGGACAGGGAGTCAGCCCCAGCATTTT
CASSRAAWTGSQPQHF
>NA|TRBV15|NA|TRBJ2-7
TGTGCCACCAGCCCAGGCACGAGCTACGAGCAGTACTTC
CATSPGTSYEQYF
>NA|TRBV5-4|TRBD2|TRBJ2-7
TGTGCCAGCAGCTTTACTAGCGGGAACTACGAGCAGTACTTC
CASSFTSGNYEQYF
>NA|TRBV29-1|TRBD1|TRBJ2-7
TGCAGCGTTGGTAACAGGGGTATAACCTACGAGCAGTACTTC
CSVGNRGITYEQYF
>NA|TRBV13|NA|TRBJ2-2
TGTGCCAGCAGCCAGGGACTTGAGAACACCGGGGAGCTGTTTTTT
CASSQGLENTGELFF
>NA|TRBV2|NA|TRBJ2-7
TGTGCCAGCAGTGTCAACAGGGATTACGAGCAGTACTTC
CASSVNRDYEQYF
>NA|TRBV5-6|NA|TRBJ2-5
TGTGCCAGCAGCTTGTATGCCTCGGGAGCGGGAGAGACCCAGTACTTC
CASSLYASGAGETQYF
>large|TRBV7-2|NA|TRBJ2-1
TGTGCCAGCAGCTTAAGTGGCGGGGCCTACAATGAGCAGTTCTTC
CASSLSGGAYNEQFF
>few|TRBV5-1|NA|TRBJ2-7
TGCGCCAGCAGCTTGGGACAGGTTATCTCCTACGAGCAGTACTTC
CASSLGQVISYEQYF
>few|TRBV5-5|NA|TRBJ2-7
TGTGCCAGCAGCTTGAAGGGGGACGAGCAGTACTTC
CASSLKGDEQYF